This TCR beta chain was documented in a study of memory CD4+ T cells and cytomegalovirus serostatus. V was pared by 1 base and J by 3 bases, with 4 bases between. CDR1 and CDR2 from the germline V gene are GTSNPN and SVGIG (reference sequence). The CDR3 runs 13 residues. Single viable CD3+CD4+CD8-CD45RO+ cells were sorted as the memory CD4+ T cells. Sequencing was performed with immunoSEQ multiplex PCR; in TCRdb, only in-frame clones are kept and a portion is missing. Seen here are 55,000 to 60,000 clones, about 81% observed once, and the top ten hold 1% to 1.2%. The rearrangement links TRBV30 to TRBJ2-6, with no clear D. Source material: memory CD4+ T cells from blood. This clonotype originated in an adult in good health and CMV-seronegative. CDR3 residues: CAWSGVGANVLTF. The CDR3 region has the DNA TGTGCCTGGAGTGGCGTTGGGGCCAACGTCCTGACTTTC.